The 23 T cell receptor beta chains presented below share a single source sample, sequenced in a study of technical replicates of blood from a handful of donors. Clones were read by immunoSEQ multiplex PCR, and TCRdb kept only the in-frame ones, dropping some. Among some 82,000 clones listed, 85% to 95% were seen once. The sequenced sample consisted of T cells isolated from PBMCs. Receptors were obtained from a human donor in good health.

The chain links TRBV5-1 to TRBJ2-6; D might be TRBD1 (5 bases). The CDR3 sequence is 16 residues long. Germline CDR1 SGHRS, CDR2 YFSETQ. V was cut by 4 bases and J by 0 bases, with 11 bases left in between. The DNA for the CDR3 is TGCGCCAGCAGCCCTGACAGAATCTCTGGGGCCAACGTCCTGACTTTC. This sequence encodes CASSPDRISGANVLTF.

The chain employs TRBV30 and TRBJ2-3; D may be TRBD1 (6 bases). CDR1 and CDR2 (germline): GTSNPN, SVGIG (reference sequence). There are 11 residues in the CDR3. V shed 2 bases and J shed 7 bases, with 7 bases lying between them. The CDR3 protein is CAWSTGHTQYF. For the CDR3, the DNA is TGTGCCTGGAGTACAGGGCATACGCAGTATTTT.

The V and J genes are TRBV6-5 and TRBJ1-1, with D hard to call. Deletions cut 5 bases from V and 3 bases from J, with 7 bases between. This CDR3 is 12 amino acids long. Germline lookup yields CDR1 MNHEY and CDR2 SVGAGI. As DNA, the CDR3 is TGTGCCAGCAGTGAGAGCTACACTGAAGCTTTCTTT. Translation gives CASSESYTEAFF.

This clone was seen only once. J is TRBJ2-5 and V is TRBV30; possibly TRBD2 for D (5 bases). This CDR3 region has 13 residues. Germline V lookup: CDR1 GTSNPN, CDR2 SVGIG (reference sequence). The V gene lost 3 bases and the J gene lost 2 bases, with 10 bases spanning the gap. CDR3 loop: CAWSGVGQETQYF. The DNA of the CDR3 is TGTGCCTGGAGCGGGGTAGGGCAAGAGACCCAGTACTTC. The whole variable domain, filled in from reference TRBV30 and TRBJ2-5, reads SQTIHQWPATLVQPVGSPLSLECTVEGTSNPNLYWYRQAAGRGLQLLFYSVGIGQISSEVPQNLSASRPQDRQFILSSKKLLLSDSGFYLCAWSGVGQETQYFGPGTRLLVL.

V and J are TRBV7-8 and TRBJ2-7; D gene unclear. Germline values: CDR1 SGHVS, CDR2 FQNEAQ. V was pared by 5 bases and J by 5 bases, with 16 bases between. The CDR3 loop spans 14 amino acids. The DNA of the CDR3 is TGTGCCAGCAGCCGAACTATTAACTACGACGAGCAGTACTTC. Amino acid sequence: CASSRTINYDEQYF.

The V call is TRBV6-5, the J call TRBJ2-7; D may be TRBD1 (6 bases). The CDR3 length is 15 residues. CDR1 is MNHEY and CDR2 is SVGAGI in the germline V gene. Trimming pared 6 bases from V and 6 bases from J, leaving 21 bases between. This CDR3 is CASRPQGARTTEQYF. For the CDR3, the DNA is TGTGCCAGCAGGCCACAGGGAGCAAGGACCACCGAGCAGTACTTC.

This chain links TRBV7-9 with TRBJ2-1; 7 nucleotides match TRBD2. Germline CDR1 is SEHNR and CDR2 is FQNEAQ (reference sequence). Losses at the gene ends were 1 base for V and 5 bases for J; bases not matched to a gene: 5. CDR3 size: 15 residues. The CDR3, as DNA: TGTGCCAGCAGCTTAGTGGGACTACTTAACAATGAGCAGTTCTTC. Translation: CASSLVGLLNNEQFF. The full variable domain, completed using reference TRBV7-9 and TRBJ2-1, is DTGVSQNPRHKITKRGQNVTFRCDPISEHNRLYWYRQTLGQGPEFLTYFQNEAQLEKSRLLSDRFSAERPKGSFSTLEIQRTEQGDSAMYLCASSLVGLLNNEQFFGPGTRLTVL.

This chain connects TRBV7-2 to TRBJ1-1; no firm D call. V lost 3 bases, J lost 2 bases, and 13 bases lay in between. The CDR3 is 15 residues long. CDR1 and CDR2 from the germline V gene are SGHTA and FQGNSA. The CDR3 DNA follows: TGTGCCAGCAGCTTCCGAGCGTCAGCCAACACTGAAGCTTTCTTT. Translated: CASSFRASANTEAFF.

J is TRBJ2-7 and V is TRBV14; 7 bases agree with TRBD2. The V gene end was trimmed by 4 bases and the J gene end by 5 bases; junction bases not matched to a gene: 14. The CDR3 is made up of 16 amino acids. The germline gives CDR1 SGHDN, CDR2 FVKESK. CDR3 nucleotides: TGTGCCAGCAGCCTGAGGCCAGGGAGGGAAATAGACGAGCAGTACTTC. As protein: CASSLRPGREIDEQYF.

CDR3: CASSHAGTGELFF. In DNA form, the CDR3 reads TGTGCCAGCAGCCATGCAGGGACCGGGGAGCTGTTTTTT. The genes are TRBV7-6 and TRBJ2-2, with D possibly matching TRBD1 (5 bases). The germline gives CDR1 SGHVS, CDR2 FNYEAQ. The V end lost 5 bases, the J end lost 5 bases, and 9 bases lay between the germline ends. The CDR3 runs to 13 residues.

The chain carries TRBV21-1 and TRBJ1-5. TRBV21-1 is given as a pseudogene. The CDR3 runs 14 residues. DNA of the CDR3: TGTGCCAGCAGCAAAGCGAGGTCTCATCAGCCCCAGCATTTT. Amino acids: CASSKARSHQPQHF.

J is TRBJ1-2 and V is TRBV5-1; possibly TRBD1 for D (6 bases). The CDR3 spans 16 residues. The V gene's germline CDR1 is SGHRS and CDR2 YFSETQ. The V end lost 0 bases, the J end lost 6 bases, and 18 bases lay between the germline ends. The CDR3 DNA is TGCGCCAGCAGCTTGGGTTCAGGGGTAATAATTGATGGCTACACCTTC. This codes for CASSLGSGVIIDGYTF.

This clone was observed once. The chain recombines TRBV6-1 with TRBJ1-1; D is uncertain. This CDR3 region has 14 residues. Germline CDR1 MNHNS, CDR2 SASEGT. The V gene lost 5 bases and the J gene lost 5 bases, with 15 bases spanning the gap. CDR3 residues: CASSWGGEGTEAFF. The CDR3 nucleotides read TGTGCCAGCAGTTGGGGAGGAGAAGGGACTGAAGCTTTCTTT.

The chain recombines TRBV9 with TRBJ1-3; the D is unclear. The V end lost 0 bases, the J end lost 4 bases, and 11 bases lay between the germline ends. CDR1 is SGDLS and CDR2 is YYNGEE in the germline V gene. The CDR3 sequence is 15 residues long. The CDR3 spells CASSVGGYEGNTIYF. The CDR3 DNA reads as TGTGCCAGCAGCGTAGGAGGGTACGAAGGAAACACCATATATTTT. The full variable domain, completed using reference TRBV9 and TRBJ1-3, is DSGVTQTPKHLITATGQRVTLRCSPRSGDLSVYWYQQSLDQGLQFLIQYYNGEERAKGNILERFSAQQFPDLHSELNLSSLELGDSALYFCASSVGGYEGNTIYFGEGSWLTVV.

V is TRBV29-1 and J is TRBJ2-1, with D maybe TRBD2 (6 bases). Trimming took 1 base from V and 12 from J, leaving 16 bases between them. The CDR3 totals 13 residues. The germline gives CDR1 SQVTM, CDR2 ANQGSEA. The CDR3 here is CSVEVVGGSTQFF. For the CDR3, the DNA is TGCAGCGTTGAAGTTGTAGGAGGGTCAACGCAGTTCTTC.

V gene TRBV5-1 combines with J gene TRBJ2-1; D may be TRBD2 (6 bases). The germline V and J ends were trimmed by 3 bases and 8 bases, with 18 bases remaining between them. Per the germline V gene, CDR1 is SGHRS and CDR2 is YFSETQ. The CDR3 length is 15 residues. For the CDR3, the DNA is TGCGCCAGCAGCTCCTCCCGGAGGGCCTCCCATGAGCAGTTCTTC. It codes for CASSSSRRASHEQFF.

This chain joins TRBV13 and TRBJ2-1; TRBD2 matches at 11 bases. From germline, CDR1 is PRHDT and CDR2 FYEKMQ (reference sequence). Trimming took 5 bases from V and 1 from J; bases not matched to a gene: 4. CDR3 size: 16 residues. CDR3 sequence reads: CASSQLAGASYNEQFF. The CDR3 nucleotides read TGTGCCAGCAGCCAACTAGCGGGGGCTTCCTACAATGAGCAGTTCTTC.

V gene TRBV18 combines with J gene TRBJ1-4; D gene unclear. V gave up 6 bases and J gave up 5 bases, with 13 bases separating them. The CDR3 is 14 residues long. CDR1 is KGHSH and CDR2 is LQKENI in the germline V gene. CDR3 residues: CASSDRTGNEKLFF. The CDR3 DNA reads as TGTGCCAGCTCGGACCGGACGGGAAATGAAAAACTGTTTTTT. The complete variable domain, with remaining parts taken from reference TRBV18 and TRBJ1-4, reads NAGVMQNPRHLVRRRGQEARLRCSPMKGHSHVYWYRQLPEEGLKFMVYLQKENIIDESGMPKERFSAEFPKEGPSILRIQQVVRGDSAAYFCASSDRTGNEKLFFGSGTQLSVL.

This chain connects TRBV19 to TRBJ2-2, with 10 bases matching TRBD2. CDR1 and CDR2 from the germline V gene are LNHDA and SQIVND (reference sequence). This CDR3 is built from 16 residues. Germline trimming cut 5 bases from V and 5 bases from J; bases unmatched to any gene: 8. The CDR3 DNA reads TGTGCCAGTAGTCTGCTAGCGGGAGTGAGAACCGGGGAGCTGTTTTTT. This sequence encodes CASSLLAGVRTGELFF.

J is TRBJ2-2 and V is TRBV9; tentative D call: TRBD2 (5 bases). The germline V and J ends were trimmed by 3 bases and 6 bases, with 12 bases remaining between them. CDR1 and CDR2 from the germline V gene are SGDLS and YYNGEE. The CDR3 totals 14 residues. The CDR3 loop is CASSGQGSAGELFF. In nucleotides, the CDR3 is TGTGCCAGCAGCGGACAAGGGAGTGCCGGGGAGCTGTTTTTT.

This clone was detected only a few times. V usage is TRBV9 and J usage is TRBJ1-1; D gene unclear. Germline V gene lookup returns CDR1 SGDLS and CDR2 YYNGEE. The CDR3 extends over 12 amino acids. V shed 0 bases and J shed 3 bases, with 3 bases lying between them. As DNA, the CDR3 is TGTGCCAGCAGCGTAGCAGACACTGAAGCTTTCTTT. The encoded protein is CASSVADTEAFF.

This rearrangement joins TRBV7-2 to TRBJ2-7; 9 bases fit TRBD2. From germline, CDR1 is SGHTA and CDR2 FQGNSA. V lost 3 bases and J lost 3; bases outside the gene matches: 3. This CDR3 spans 14 amino acids. The CDR3 reads CASSLVAGVYEQYF. The CDR3 region has the DNA TGTGCCAGCAGCTTGGTAGCGGGGGTCTACGAGCAGTACTTC.

The rearrangement joins TRBV2 to TRBJ1-1, with D unclear. The germline V and J ends were trimmed by 2 bases and 11 bases, with 15 bases remaining between them. The CDR3 is made up of 13 amino acids. The germline V gene encodes CDR1 SNHLY and CDR2 FYNNEI. The CDR3 bases are TGTGCCAGCAGTGAAAGTACACAACAACCGGCTTTCTTT. Translation gives CASSESTQQPAFF.